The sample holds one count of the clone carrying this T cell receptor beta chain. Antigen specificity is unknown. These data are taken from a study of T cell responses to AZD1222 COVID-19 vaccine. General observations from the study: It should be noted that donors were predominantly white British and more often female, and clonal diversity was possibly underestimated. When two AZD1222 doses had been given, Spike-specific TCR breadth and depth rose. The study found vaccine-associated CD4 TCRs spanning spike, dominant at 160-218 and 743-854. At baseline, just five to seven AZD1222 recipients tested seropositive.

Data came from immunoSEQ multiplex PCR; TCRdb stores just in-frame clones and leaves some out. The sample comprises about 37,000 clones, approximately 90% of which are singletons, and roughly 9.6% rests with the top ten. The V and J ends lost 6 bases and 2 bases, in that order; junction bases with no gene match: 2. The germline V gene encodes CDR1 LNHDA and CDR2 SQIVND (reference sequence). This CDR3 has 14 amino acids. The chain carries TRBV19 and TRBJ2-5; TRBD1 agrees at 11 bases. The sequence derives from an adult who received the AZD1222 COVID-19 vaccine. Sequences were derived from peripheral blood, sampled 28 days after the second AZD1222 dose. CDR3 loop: CASSGTGGQETQYF. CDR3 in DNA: TGTGCCAGTAGCGGGACAGGGGGGCAAGAGACCCAGTACTTC.